This TCR beta chain was retrieved from a study of cytomegalovirus exposure and HLA in healthy donors. Notes on the study in general: Usually a TCR sequence was rare, but some public TCRs were found in many donors. Likely technical artifact: a cluster of highly shared sequence variants.

Of note for this clone: The antigen is not known.

Vbeta (60) and Jbeta (13) primers were used in the PCR. Sequencing was performed with immunoSEQ multiplex PCR; in TCRdb, only in-frame clones are kept and a portion is missing. The sample carries 150,000 or so clones, about 80% recorded once. The donors, nominally healthy at sampling, likely had unrecorded immune exposures. The sample comprised PBMCs. The clonotype originates from a middle-aged man in good health and CMV-seropositive.

The CDR3 protein is CASPRDRGWNTEAFF. Here the CDR3 DNA reads TGTGCCAGTCCCCGGGACAGGGGGTGGAACACTGAAGCTTTCTTT. The rearrangement uses TRBV6-1 and TRBJ1-1, with 11 bases lining up with TRBD1. J lost 1 base, V lost 9 bases, and 7 bases had no gene match. CDR1 is MNHNS and CDR2 is SASEGT in the germline V gene. The CDR3 covers 15 residues.